This T cell receptor beta chain was identified in a study of blood T cell repertoires in COVID-19. Whole-study context: Samples came from the United States, Italy and Spain, spanning acute and convalescent COVID-19. Sample material is recorded as cDNA or gDNA derived from T cells, B-cell-depleted T cells, or PBMCs.

The CDR3 extends over 15 amino acids. Trimming took 5 bases from V and 6 from J; bases not matched to a gene: 12. Per the germline V gene, CDR1 is MNHNY and CDR2 is SVGAGI (reference sequence). Original handling: Amplifying reference gene primers gave estimates of nucleated cell counts. Profiled with immunoSEQ multiplex PCR; TCRdb holds only in-frame clones, not every one. The D gene and trimming were derived from the DNA, and the V and J assignments and clone size from that table. Among under 300,000 clones listed, about 88% were seen once. The sequenced sample was peripheral blood. This TCR derives from a woman between 40 and 50 years old who had recovered from COVID-19. The chain is built from TRBV6-6 and TRBJ1-1, with 7 bases fitting TRBD1. CDR3 sequence reads: CASSTDRVAVAEAFF. CDR3 coding DNA: TGTGCCAGCAGTACTGACAGGGTCGCGGTCGCTGAAGCTTTCTTT.